The 26 T cell receptor beta chains below were found in one sample sequenced in a study of T-cell memory formation after mild COVID-19. TCRdb ran MiXCR on the 5' RACE reads and lists one entry per CDR3 protein. The profile covers just over 400,000 distinct CDR3 sequences, with 23% appearing a single time and 13% taken by the ten largest. The sample was PBMCs or a T cell subset sorted from them (not recorded which). The receptors originated from an adult woman who had mild COVID-19 (a few samples of this study predate the infection). Cell type and time point are not known.

This clonotype was recorded at least ten times. The chain recombines TRBV14 with TRBJ2-1; D is perhaps TRBD2 (7 bases). The CDR3 sequence is 17 residues long. V dropped 4 bases and J dropped 7 bases, with 23 bases sitting between them. Per germline, CDR1 SGHDN and CDR2 FVKESK. As DNA, the CDR3 is TGTGCCAGCAGCCCCGGATCAGGGGCGGGAGTATATAATGAGCAGTTCTTC. This sequence encodes CASSPGSGAGVYNEQFF.

This clonotype was counted only a few times. CDR3 nucleotides: TGTGCCAGCAGCGTAGGCACCGGGACTAGCGGCCACGAGCAGTACTTC. Residues: CASSVGTGTSGHEQYF. V and J are TRBV9 and TRBJ2-7; 11 nucleotides line up with TRBD2. The ends lost 0 bases at V and 5 bases at J; junction bases unmatched: 7. The germline gives CDR1 SGDLS, CDR2 YYNGEE. This CDR3 is built from 16 residues.

This clonotype came up a few times. J is TRBJ2-7 and V is TRBV5-6, with TRBD1 matching 9 bases. Trimming at V came to 4 bases and at J to 4 bases, leaving 3 bases not matched to a gene. The germline CDR1 and CDR2 sequences are SGHDT and YYEEEE. The CDR3 contains 13 residues. CDR3 loop: CASSRDREYEQYF. The CDR3 region has the DNA TGTGCCAGCAGCAGGGACAGGGAGTACGAGCAGTACTTC.

This clonotype was picked up many times. The V and J genes are TRBV5-1 and TRBJ2-7; D is ambiguous. This CDR3 spans 11 amino acids. Trimming removed 0 bases from V and 7 bases from J, with 5 bases in between. The germline CDR1 and CDR2 sequences are SGHRS and YFSETQ. The CDR3 nucleotides read TGCGCCAGCAGCTTGGCCGGTGAGCAGTACTTC. It translates to CASSLAGEQYF.

The J gene is TRBJ2-1, the V gene TRBV30; D might be TRBD2 (6 bases). V was clipped by 1 base and J by 5 bases, with 18 bases between them. The CDR3 contains 16 residues. Germline V gene sequence: CDR1 GTSNPN, CDR2 SVGIG (reference sequence). The CDR3 DNA is TGTGCCTGGAGTGCCCGGGCCCAAGGAGGGGACAATGAGCAGTTCTTC. This sequence encodes CAWSARAQGGDNEQFF.

There are a few counts of this clonotype. The chain uses TRBV4-1 and TRBJ2-2; TRBD1 or TRBD2 may be the D gene (6 bases each). Trimming removed 8 bases at V and 4 bases at J, with 14 bases between. This CDR3 region has 14 residues. Germline CDR1 is MGHRA and CDR2 is YSYEKL. CDR3 coding DNA: TGCGCCAGCTATGGGGGGCAAGGCACCGGGGAGCTGTTTTTT. Its protein product is CASYGGQGTGELFF.

Only a few counts were recorded for this clonotype. The chain couples TRBV6-6 to TRBJ1-6; no definite D call. Germline-derived CDR1 and CDR2 are MNHNY and SVGAGI (reference sequence). The CDR3 covers 13 residues. Trimming took off 6 bases at V and 8 bases at J, with 11 bases between the two ends. Here the CDR3 DNA reads TGTGCCAGCAGACTAATCGGGGATTCACCCCTCCACTTT. It encodes CASRLIGDSPLHF.

The chain couples TRBV2 to TRBJ2-4; TRBD2 matches at 9 bases. Germline V gene sequence: CDR1 SNHLY, CDR2 FYNNEI. The CDR3 contains 19 residues. Trimming took 7 bases from V and 0 from J; bases not matched to a gene: 16. CDR3 region: CASTVGTSRTGGAKNIQYF. In nucleotides, the CDR3 is TGTGCCAGCACGGTCGGGACTAGCCGAACAGGTGGAGCCAAAAACATTCAGTACTTC.

The chain has TRBV6-5 and TRBJ2-1; 8 positions match TRBD2. With 2 bases clipped from V and 6 bases from J, the junction kept 6 bases outside the gene matches. Germline V gene lookup returns CDR1 MNHEY and CDR2 SVGAGI. This CDR3 is built from 15 residues. In nucleotides, the CDR3 is TGTGCCAGCAGTTACGGCGGGGGGCGAGGCAATGAGCAGTTCTTC. It is translated as CASSYGGGRGNEQFF.

This clonotype showed up many times. V and J are TRBV6-1 and TRBJ2-7; 7 bases line up with TRBD1. In germline, CDR1 is MNHNS, CDR2 SASEGT. Trimming removed 5 bases from V and 2 bases from J; junction bases left unmatched: 6. The CDR3 length is 14 residues. CDR3 coding DNA: TGTGCCAGCAGTATGACAGGGACCACCTACGAGCAGTACTTC. Protein product: CASSMTGTTYEQYF.

This clonotype appeared a few times. This sequence joins TRBV6-5 and TRBJ2-1; 9 bases map to TRBD1. CDR1 and CDR2 (germline): MNHEY, SVGAGI. The CDR3 extends over 15 amino acids. J lost 7 bases, V lost 6 bases, and 10 bases had no gene match. The CDR3 nucleotides read TGTGCCAGCAGCTCAACCGGGACAGGGTCAAATGAGCAGTTCTTC. Amino acids: CASSSTGTGSNEQFF.

This clonotype was seen more than once but under ten times. J is TRBJ2-1 and V is TRBV24-1; D gene uncertain. Between the trimmed V and J ends, which lost 3 bases and 5 bases, there was a span of 7 bases. The CDR3 extends over 13 amino acids. Per germline, CDR1 KGHDR and CDR2 SFDVKD. CDR3 amino acids: CATSDTAHNEQFF. CDR3 coding DNA: TGTGCCACCAGTGATACCGCACACAATGAGCAGTTCTTC.

The rearrangement uses TRBV6-5 and TRBJ1-5, with a weak D call TRBD1 (6 bases). Germline values: CDR1 MNHEY, CDR2 SVGAGI. V lost 6 bases and J lost 6, with 18 bases in between. This CDR3 spans 15 amino acids. CDR3: CASSPAPGVSQPQHF. For the CDR3, the DNA is TGTGCCAGCAGCCCCGCTCCAGGGGTTAGTCAGCCCCAGCATTTT.

This clonotype was detected a few times. The chain links TRBV11-2 to TRBJ2-7; TRBD2 aligns across 9 bases. The trim removed 1 base at V and 2 bases at J, leaving 6 bases unmatched. The CDR3 is 16 residues long. CDR1 is SGHAT and CDR2 is FQNNGV in the germline V gene. The CDR3 coding sequence is TGTGCCAGCAGCTTAGCGTTAGCGGGAGTGACCTACGAGCAGTACTTC. Its translation: CASSLALAGVTYEQYF.

CDR3 residues: CASSWGTGIGNEQFF. CDR3 coding DNA: TGCGCCAGCAGCTGGGGGACAGGGATTGGAAATGAGCAGTTCTTC. V usage is TRBV5-1 and J usage is TRBJ2-1, with TRBD1 matching over 9 bases. This CDR3 is 15 amino acids long. V was pared by 3 bases and J by 7 bases, with 8 bases of the junction left unmatched. The germline gives CDR1 SGHRS, CDR2 YFSETQ.

In DNA, the CDR3 is TGTGCCAGCAGTGAAATAGGACTAGCGGGGCAAGAGACCCAGTACTTC. Its protein product is CASSEIGLAGQETQYF. The V gene is TRBV6-1, the J gene TRBJ2-5; 12 nucleotides line up with TRBD2. V shed 2 bases and J 2 bases; nucleotides not matched to a gene: 3. CDR1 is MNHNS and CDR2 is SASEGT in the germline V gene. CDR3 length equals 16 residues.

In its sample, this clonotype was seen a few times. The junction shows a germline mismatch at one end, possibly a read error. This sequence joins TRBV7-7 and TRBJ2-3; TRBD2 agrees at 10 bases. Germline assignment: CDR1 SSHAT and CDR2 FNYEAQ (reference sequence). The CDR3 spans 15 residues. CDR3 coding DNA: TGTGCTAGCAGCCCTGTGCTAGCGGGAGCAGATACGCAGTATTTT. It encodes CASSPVLAGADTQYF.

This chain connects TRBV6-5 to TRBJ1-3, with TRBD1 matching over 8 bases. V shed 5 bases, J shed 0 bases, and the junction held 6 bases outside the gene matches. Germline lookup yields CDR1 MNHEY and CDR2 SVGAGI. The CDR3 is 16 amino acids. As DNA, the CDR3 is TGTGCCAGCAGTAAGACAGGGGTCCGCTCTGGAAACACCATATATTTT. Protein product: CASSKTGVRSGNTIYF.

This clonotype was seen a few times. This chain connects TRBV2 to TRBJ1-1, with D hard to call. The CDR3 extends over 15 amino acids. Trimming pared 1 base from V and 4 bases from J, leaving 13 bases between. Germline loops: CDR1 SNHLY, CDR2 FYNNEI. CDR3 protein: CASSEGPYAGTEAFF. In nucleotides, the CDR3 is TGTGCCAGCAGTGAAGGTCCCTATGCGGGCACTGAAGCTTTCTTT.

This chain links TRBV5-5 with TRBJ1-1, with TRBD1 as a possible D gene (5 bases). Trimming pared 0 bases from V and 2 bases from J, leaving 8 bases between. Germline assignment: CDR1 SGHKS and CDR2 YYEKEE (reference sequence). This CDR3 spans 14 amino acids. The CDR3 nucleotides are TGTGCCAGCAGCTTGGCAGGGATAAACACTGAAGCTTTCTTT. Its translation is CASSLAGINTEAFF. Variable domain in full (rest from reference TRBV5-5 and TRBJ1-1): DAGVTQSPTHLIKTRGQQVTLRCSPISGHKSVSWYQQVLGQGPQFIFQYYEKEERGRGNFPDRFSARQFPNYSSELNVNALLLGDSALYLCASSLAGINTEAFFGQGTRLTVV.

A few counts support this clonotype. The CDR3 protein is CASSVDQAGPIETQYF. DNA for the CDR3: TGCGCCAGCAGCGTTGACCAAGCGGGGCCAATTGAGACCCAGTACTTC. V gene TRBV5-1 combines with J gene TRBJ2-5; 7 nucleotides agree with TRBD2. J was trimmed by 5 bases and V by 4 bases; bases with no gene match: 14. Germline V gives CDR1 SGHRS, CDR2 YFSETQ. The CDR3 length is 16 residues.

V gene TRBV14 combines with J gene TRBJ2-5; D is perhaps TRBD2 (6 bases). Germline-derived CDR1 and CDR2 are SGHDN and FVKESK. The germline V and J ends were trimmed by 0 bases and 0 bases, with 14 bases remaining between them. This CDR3 has 17 residues. The CDR3 coding sequence is TGTGCCAGCAGCCAAGATCGGGAGAGCGGGTACCAAGAGACCCAGTACTTC. Its translation is CASSQDRESGYQETQYF.

This chain uses TRBV11-2 with TRBJ1-5, with D uncertain. Germline CDR1 is SGHAT and CDR2 is FQNNGV. The ends were cut back, 5 bases at V and 6 bases at J, with 17 bases in the middle. There are 15 residues in the CDR3. CDR3: CASSLTGVGGQPQHF. The CDR3 DNA reads TGTGCCAGCAGCCTAACCGGGGTGGGTGGTCAGCCCCAGCATTTT.

Only a few counts were recorded for this clonotype. This chain joins TRBV6-1 and TRBJ2-3; TRBD1 matches at 11 bases. Trimming at V came to 4 bases and at J to 4 bases, leaving 7 bases not matched to a gene. This CDR3 is 16 amino acids long. Germline V gene data show CDR1 as MNHNS and CDR2 as SASEGT. CDR3 loop: CASSGIGQGAPDTQYF. The CDR3 bases are TGTGCCAGCAGTGGGATAGGACAGGGGGCCCCAGATACGCAGTATTTT.

Ten or more counts support this clonotype. The V and J genes are TRBV5-1 and TRBJ2-7, with D tentatively TRBD1 or TRBD2 (5 bases each). Between the trimmed V and J ends, which lost 0 bases and 2 bases, there was a span of 6 bases. The CDR3 length is 13 residues. The germline CDR1 and CDR2 sequences are SGHRS and YFSETQ. The DNA of the CDR3 is TGCGCCAGCAGCTTGGGGGGGACCTACGAGCAGTACTTC. It translates to CASSLGGTYEQYF.

The chain couples TRBV27 to TRBJ2-1; TRBD2 is a possible D gene (6 bases). Germline CDR1 MNHEY, CDR2 SMNVEV (reference sequence). The CDR3 is made up of 16 amino acids. V was cut by 4 bases and J by 4 bases, with 17 bases left in between. CDR3 protein: CASSSAGTLFYNEQFF. Written as DNA, the CDR3 is TGTGCCAGCAGTTCCGCCGGGACTCTTTTTTACAATGAGCAGTTCTTC.